The source of this T cell receptor beta chain is a study of spatial heterogeneity in lung cancer. As for the study in general: TCR transcript counts in tumor regions correlated strongly with a T cell module score from matched bulk RNA-seq.

Every TCR cDNA molecule bore its own unique molecular identifier. From the 5' RACE reads, TCRdb called clonotypes with MiXCR, one entry per CDR3 protein. Counted here are some 23,000 distinct CDR3 sequences, more than 8% occurring once; the ten biggest clones make up approximately 8%. Germline V CDR1 and CDR2: MDHEN, SYDVKM. There are 14 residues in the CDR3. With 3 bases removed from V and 9 bases from J, the gap between germline ends came to 15 bases. This clonotype was found many times. Its target is not known. Specified time point: sample taken at primary tumor resection. Sequencing covered unsorted whole RNA taken from tumor, nontumor lung or frozen PBMC. Study findings and constraints: Tumor mutation counts were tracked by expanded intratumoral alpha and beta TCR counts.

The sequencing here drew on lung tumor tissue, taken at surgery. The source is a male donor with early-stage non-small cell lung cancer. The chain combines TRBV28 with TRBJ2-1, with D possibly TRBD2 on 5 matching bases. Written as DNA, the CDR3 is TGTGCCAGCAGTTTTGGAGGAGTTATTGGTGAGCAGTTCTTC. It codes for CASSFGGVIGEQFF.